A single sample gave rise to the 23 T cell receptor beta chains below, sequenced in a study of blood T cell repertoires in COVID-19. Clones were read by immunoSEQ multiplex PCR, and TCRdb kept only the in-frame ones, dropping some. This sample yields around 23,000 clones, of which 65% to 80% are seen a single time; more than 6.5% belongs to the top ten. The sample consisted of peripheral blood. The receptors come from a man in his fifties or sixties with COVID-19, enrolled during active disease.

The chain is built from TRBV28 and TRBJ2-1; 16 nucleotides align to TRBD2. Germline CDR1 reads MDHEN; CDR2 reads SYDVKM. This CDR3 contains 17 residues. After removal of 8 bases from V and 0 bases from J, the junction contained 4 bases not matched to a gene. CDR3 amino acids: CASRGLAGGSSYNEQFF. The DNA of the CDR3 is TGTGCCAGCCGGGGACTAGCGGGGGGGAGCTCCTACAATGAGCAGTTCTTC.

This clone was picked up one time. The V and J genes are TRBV2 and TRBJ2-1; D is unresolved. V lost 3 bases to trimming and J lost 0 bases, with 6 bases between them. CDR1 is SNHLY and CDR2 is FYNNEI in the germline V gene. The CDR3 is 14 residues long. The CDR3: CASSDQVSYNEQFF. Written as DNA, the CDR3 is TGTGCCAGCAGTGACCAGGTCTCCTACAATGAGCAGTTCTTC.

This clone was detected a few times. The rearrangement joins TRBV5-1 to TRBJ1-3; perhaps TRBD1 as D (5 bases). With 1 base removed from V and 0 bases from J, the gap between germline ends came to 14 bases. Germline assignment: CDR1 SGHRS and CDR2 YFSETQ. This CDR3 region has 17 residues. In DNA, the CDR3 is TGCGCCAGCAGCTTGAGGGCAGGGTCCCTCTCTGGAAACACCATATATTTT. Translating it yields CASSLRAGSLSGNTIYF. Full variable domain (rest looked up from reference TRBV5-1 and TRBJ1-3): KAGVTQTPRYLIKTRGQQVTLSCSPISGHRSVSWYQQTPGQGLQFLFEYFSETQRNKGNFPGRFSGRQFSNSRSEMNVSTLELGDSALYLCASSLRAGSLSGNTIYFGEGSWLTVV.

V gene TRBV7-6 combines with J gene TRBJ2-7; D possibly corresponds to TRBD1 (6 bases). This CDR3 is built from 12 residues. V lost 6 bases, J lost 7 bases, and 13 bases lay in between. Germline assignment: CDR1 SGHVS and CDR2 FNYEAQ. DNA of the CDR3: TGTGCCAGCAGACAGGGTGCTGGGGAGCAGTACTTC. This codes for CASRQGAGEQYF. Drawing the rest from reference TRBV7-6 and TRBJ2-7, the complete variable domain is GAGVSQSPRYKVTKRGQDVALRCDPISGHVSLYWYRQALGQGPEFLTYFNYEAQQDKSGLPNDRFSAERPEGSISTLTIQRTEQRDSAMYRCASRQGAGEQYFGPGTRLTVT.

This clone has just one count. This chain joins TRBV29-1 and TRBJ1-2, with 8 nucleotides matching TRBD1. From germline, CDR1 is SQVTM and CDR2 ANQGSEA. The CDR3 is 13 amino acids. The V segment lost 4 bases and the J segment 8 bases; nucleotides outside the gene matches: 9. CDR3 sequence reads: CSVGGTGNMGYTF. As DNA, the CDR3 is TGCAGCGTTGGGGGGACAGGCAACATGGGCTACACCTTC.

The chain combines TRBV27 with TRBJ2-2; 7 nucleotides align to TRBD2. The CDR3 is 13 residues long. Germline CDR1 reads MNHEY; CDR2 reads SMNVEV (reference sequence). The junction had 4 bases not matched to a gene; V was cut back by 8 bases and J by 4 bases. As DNA, the CDR3 is TGTGCCAGCCACCCGGGAGGCACCGGGGAGCTGTTTTTT. Translated: CASHPGGTGELFF.

This CDR3 reads CAILLLGYTF. As DNA, the CDR3 is TGTGCCATTTTGTTATTAGGCTACACCTTC. The genes are TRBV10-3 and TRBJ1-2; D remains ambiguous. Per the germline V gene, CDR1 is ENHRY and CDR2 is SYGVKD. V gave up 9 bases and J gave up 8 bases, with 10 bases separating them. CDR3 length: 10 amino acids.

The chain uses TRBV7-2 and TRBJ1-6; maybe TRBD1 (5 bases). V lost 4 bases, J lost 17 bases, and 12 bases lay in between. CDR3 length equals 11 residues. Per germline, CDR1 SGHTA and CDR2 FQGNSA. In DNA form, the CDR3 reads TGTGCCAGCAGCTCGGGACCTAGCGTCCACTTT. The encoded protein is CASSSGPSVHF.

The DNA for the CDR3 is TGCGCCAGCAGCCAACCACATTCAGGGACTGGGGCCAACGTCCTGACTTTC. Translated: CASSQPHSGTGANVLTF. The gene calls are TRBV4-1 and TRBJ2-6; tentatively, D is TRBD1 (5 bases). The CDR3 is 17 amino acids. V shed 2 bases and J shed 2 bases, with 13 bases lying between them. Germline CDR1 is MGHRA and CDR2 is YSYEKL.

V usage is TRBV6-2 or TRBV6-3 and J usage is TRBJ2-7; TRBD1 agrees at 7 bases. The trim removed 6 bases at V and 0 bases at J, leaving 8 bases unmatched. Germline-derived CDR1 and CDR2 are MNHEY and SVGEGT. The CDR3 loop spans 15 amino acids. As DNA, the CDR3 is TGTGCCAGCAGCAACAGGGGTCGTATCTCCTACGAGCAGTACTTC. Its protein is CASSNRGRISYEQYF.

This clone has just one count. The gene calls are TRBV29-1 and TRBJ2-3, with TRBD2 matching 9 bases. This CDR3 is built from 16 residues. V shed 1 base and J 2 bases; nucleotides not matched to a gene: 7. Germline V CDR1 and CDR2: SQVTM, ANQGSEA. The DNA of the CDR3 is TGCAGCGTTGAAGTCTGGCTAGCGGGGAACACAGATACGCAGTATTTT. Its translation is CSVEVWLAGNTDTQYF.

V and J are TRBV10-1 and TRBJ1-2; the match to TRBD1 covers 9 bases. CDR3 length equals 13 residues. V was clipped by 4 bases and J by 4 bases; unmatched bases: 1. In germline, CDR1 is WNHNN, CDR2 SYGVQD (reference sequence). The CDR3 is CASSADRGYGYTF. The CDR3, as DNA: TGCGCCAGCAGTGCGGACAGGGGCTATGGCTACACCTTC.

This clone was observed a few times. V gene TRBV4-1 combines with J gene TRBJ1-2; 8 bases agree with TRBD1. The junction had 6 bases not matched to a gene; V was cut back by 2 bases and J by 4 bases. This CDR3 has 15 residues. Looked up from germline, CDR1 is MGHRA and CDR2 is YSYEKL. The CDR3 DNA reads as TGCGCCAGCAGCCAACCGACAGGGGAGGGCTATGGCTACACCTTC. Translation: CASSQPTGEGYGYTF.

V gene TRBV29-1 combines with J gene TRBJ2-1; D is possibly TRBD2 (6 bases). CDR1 SQVTM and CDR2 ANQGSEA come from the germline V gene. This CDR3 has 15 residues. V was pared by 4 bases and J by 0 bases, with 13 bases between. CDR3 sequence (DNA): TGCAGCGTTGCGGGGACTTCCTACTCCTACAATGAGCAGTTCTTC. Translating it yields CSVAGTSYSYNEQFF.

The rearrangement uses TRBV19 and TRBJ2-2, with 10 bases identical to TRBD1. The CDR3 consists of 16 residues. Unmatched junction bases numbered 7, after V lost 5 bases and J lost 4 bases. The germline CDR1 and CDR2 sequences are LNHDA and SQIVND (reference sequence). The CDR3 region is CASSLDRGHATGELFF. As DNA, the CDR3 is TGTGCCAGTAGTCTTGACAGGGGGCATGCCACCGGGGAGCTGTTTTTT.

The V and J genes are TRBV6-5 and TRBJ1-5, with D possibly TRBD1 on 6 matching bases. Trimming removed 2 bases from V and 4 bases from J, with 6 bases in between. The germline V gene has CDR1 MNHEY and CDR2 SVGAGI. CDR3 length: 13 amino acids. The chain's CDR3 is CASSYRGNQPQHF. CDR3 bases: TGTGCCAGCAGTTACAGGGGGAATCAGCCCCAGCATTTT.

J is TRBJ2-7 and V is TRBV7-3, with 8 bases aligning to TRBD1. The CDR3 totals 13 residues. Germline CDR1 SGHTA, CDR2 FQGTGA. J lost 6 bases, V lost 2 bases, and 3 bases had no gene match. CDR3 protein: CASSLAGGGEQYF. The CDR3 DNA follows: TGTGCCAGCAGCTTAGCAGGGGGCGGCGAGCAGTACTTC.

The chain is built from TRBV6-6 and TRBJ1-5, with D maybe TRBD1 (5 bases). Germline V gene lookup returns CDR1 MNHNY and CDR2 SVGAGI (reference sequence). The CDR3 contains 14 residues. The ends were cut back, 7 bases at V and 2 bases at J, with 12 bases in the middle. CDR3 residues: CASNPTEGNQPQHF. The CDR3 DNA is TGTGCCAGCAACCCGACAGAGGGCAATCAGCCCCAGCATTTT.

There are a few counts of this clone. The chain carries TRBV20-1 and TRBJ2-4; 7 positions agree with TRBD1. The CDR3 contains 13 residues. Unmatched junction bases numbered 6, after V lost 3 bases and J lost 7 bases. Germline CDR1 DFQATT, CDR2 SNEGSKA (reference sequence). The CDR3 DNA reads TGCAGTGCTAGTAGGGAACAGGGGAACATTCAGTACTTC. It specifies CSASREQGNIQYF.

The chain has TRBV5-6 and TRBJ1-3; TRBD1 aligns across 8 bases. After removal of 3 bases from V and 4 bases from J, the junction contained 6 bases not matched to a gene. CDR3 length equals 15 residues. Germline assignment: CDR1 SGHDT and CDR2 YYEEEE. CDR3 in DNA: TGTGCCAGCAGCTACCCGGACAGGGTGGGAAACACCATATATTTT. It is translated as CASSYPDRVGNTIYF.

V usage is TRBV6-1 and J usage is TRBJ1-3; TRBD1 aligns across 7 bases. This CDR3 comprises 15 residues. Germline V gene lookup returns CDR1 MNHNS and CDR2 SASEGT. The ends lost 3 bases at V and 0 bases at J; junction bases unmatched: 2. CDR3 bases: TGTGCCAGCAGTGAGACAGGGTCCTCTGGAAACACCATATATTTT. Its protein is CASSETGSSGNTIYF.

The J gene is TRBJ2-2, the V gene TRBV11-2; the D gene is possibly TRBD1 (5 bases). CDR1 is SGHAT and CDR2 is FQNNGV in the germline V gene. V shed 5 bases and J shed 2 bases, with 12 bases lying between them. The length of the CDR3 is 15 residues. The CDR3 DNA reads as TGTGCCAGCAGCCTAGGGGCGCTTAACACCGGGGAGCTGTTTTTT. Residues: CASSLGALNTGELFF.

The rearrangement links TRBV5-1 to TRBJ1-1, with a possible D match to TRBD1 (5 bases). Germline loops: CDR1 SGHRS, CDR2 YFSETQ. The CDR3 contains 14 residues. Trimming took 6 bases from V and 5 from J, leaving 17 bases between them. The CDR3 region has the DNA TGCGCCAGCAACCCCTCAGGGCAGCGAACTGAAGCTTTCTTT. Translated, it gives CASNPSGQRTEAFF.